The 21 T cell receptor beta chains presented below share a single source sample, sequenced in a study of immune cell composition in non-small cell lung cancer. Normal lung was sampled as far from the tumour as possible, at least 3 cm. The data were produced by immunoSEQ multiplex PCR, yet TCRdb's version contains in-frame clones alone and is incomplete. The table shows some 1,700 clones, with about 60% occurring only once. Sequenced input: non-adjacent lung tissue. The receptors originated from a human donor with non-small cell lung cancer.

This chain links TRBV7-8 with TRBJ1-5; possible D gene TRBD1, 5 bases. Germline V gene lookup returns CDR1 SGHVS and CDR2 FQNEAQ. This CDR3 is 13 amino acids long. V dropped 4 bases and J dropped 6 bases, with 10 bases sitting between them. CDR3 coding DNA: TGTGCCAGCAGCTACCAGGGAGGTCAGCCCCAGCATTTT. Its translation is CASSYQGGQPQHF.

This clone was seen a single time. V and J are TRBV4-3 and TRBJ2-5; D uncertain. CDR3 length: 15 residues. Trimming removed 0 bases at V and 3 bases at J, with 11 bases between. Germline V gene sequence: CDR1 LGHNA, CDR2 YSLEER. The CDR3 protein is CASSQERFYKETQYF. The CDR3 DNA reads as TGCGCCAGCAGCCAAGAGCGGTTTTACAAAGAGACCCAGTACTTC.

The J gene is TRBJ1-2, the V gene TRBV7-3; maybe TRBD1 (5 bases). The CDR3 consists of 14 residues. CDR1 is SGHTA and CDR2 is FQGTGA in the germline V gene. V was clipped by 1 base and J by 6 bases, with 12 bases between them. The DNA of the CDR3 is TGTGCCAGCAGCTTAAGTTCCAGGGAAGATGGCTACACCTTC. This gives the protein CASSLSSREDGYTF.

The J gene is TRBJ1-2, the V gene TRBV2; D may be TRBD1 (5 bases). This CDR3 is built from 11 residues. Trimming cost V 5 bases and J 6 bases, with 7 bases left between them. Germline V gene data show CDR1 as SNHLY and CDR2 as FYNNEI. The DNA for the CDR3 is TGTGCCAGCAGTTTCAGGGATGGCTACACCTTC. It is translated as CASSFRDGYTF.

This rearrangement joins TRBV19 to TRBJ2-3, with D perhaps TRBD2 (5 bases). CDR1 is LNHDA, CDR2 SQIVND, per germline (reference sequence). With 4 bases removed from V and 0 bases from J, the gap between germline ends came to 20 bases. This CDR3 is built from 18 residues. The CDR3 DNA follows: TGTGCCAGTAGTACCGGACTCCACCAGCCGATCAGCACAGATACGCAGTATTTT. Protein: CASSTGLHQPISTDTQYF.

The rearrangement uses TRBV7-3 and TRBJ2-5; D is possibly TRBD2 (6 bases). There are 13 residues in the CDR3. V was cut by 5 bases and J by 5 bases, with 12 bases left in between. The germline V gene has CDR1 SGHTA and CDR2 FQGTGA. The CDR3 protein is CASSPNRGETQYF. The CDR3 DNA reads as TGTGCCAGCAGCCCTAACCGGGGGGAGACCCAGTACTTC.

The chain couples TRBV5-1 to TRBJ1-2; 8 nucleotides agree with TRBD1. V was clipped by 2 bases and J by 6 bases; unmatched bases: 3. The CDR3 covers 13 residues. Germline-derived CDR1 and CDR2 are SGHRS and YFSETQ. The CDR3: CASSFTGGDGYTF. The DNA of the CDR3 is TGCGCCAGCAGCTTCACAGGGGGTGATGGCTACACCTTC.

V and J are TRBV11-1 and TRBJ1-2, with D possibly TRBD1 on 5 matching bases. Germline V CDR1 and CDR2: SGHAT, FQDESV (reference sequence). V shed 5 bases and J shed 7 bases, with 20 bases lying between them. The CDR3 length is 15 residues. This CDR3 reads CASSPRQRGESGYTF. CDR3 nucleotides: TGTGCCAGCAGCCCACGACAGCGGGGGGAGAGTGGCTACACCTTC.

The rearrangement uses TRBV7-8 and TRBJ2-7; weak D call: TRBD1 (6 bases). The CDR3 length is 14 residues. V was shortened by 5 bases and J by 0 bases, with 11 bases between the two germline ends. CDR1 is SGHVS and CDR2 is FQNEAQ in the germline V gene. CDR3 sequence reads: CASSPGDFSYEQYF. The CDR3, as DNA: TGTGCCAGCAGCCCAGGGGATTTCTCCTACGAGCAGTACTTC.

This clone showed up just a few times. This rearrangement joins TRBV13 to TRBJ2-1; a possible D gene is TRBD2 (5 bases). The CDR3 runs 18 residues. V lost 5 bases and J 7 bases, leaving 27 bases between the germline ends. Germline V gene lookup returns CDR1 PRHDT and CDR2 FYEKMQ (reference sequence). CDR3 protein: CASSQASTSESGWNEQFF. Written as DNA, the CDR3 is TGTGCCAGCAGCCAAGCCTCCACTAGTGAATCAGGCTGGAATGAGCAGTTCTTC.

The V call is TRBV5-1, the J call TRBJ2-3, with 7 bases identical to TRBD1. Unmatched junction bases numbered 7, after V lost 4 bases and J lost 5 bases. CDR1 is SGHRS, CDR2 YFSETQ, per germline. The CDR3 loop spans 14 amino acids. CDR3 amino acids: CASSIEGAQDTQYF. DNA of the CDR3: TGCGCCAGCAGCATTGAGGGGGCTCAAGATACGCAGTATTTT.

The chain couples TRBV4-3 to TRBJ1-5; 9 positions match TRBD1. This CDR3 has 14 residues. Germline V gene sequence: CDR1 LGHNA, CDR2 YSLEER. V shed 2 bases and J 6 bases; nucleotides not matched to a gene: 2. The CDR3 spells CASSQRQGGQPQHF. CDR3 DNA: TGCGCCAGCAGCCAACGACAGGGGGGTCAGCCCCAGCATTTT.

There are a few counts of this clone. The V call is TRBV19, the J call TRBJ2-1; possible D gene TRBD2, 5 bases. Between the trimmed V and J ends, which lost 3 bases and 6 bases, there was a span of 12 bases. CDR3 length equals 14 residues. Germline V gene lookup returns CDR1 LNHDA and CDR2 SQIVND (reference sequence). As DNA, the CDR3 is TGTGCCAGTAGTATGGCCGGGAAAACCAATGAGCAGTTCTTC. Encoded protein: CASSMAGKTNEQFF.

V gene TRBV6-6 combines with J gene TRBJ1-2, with a possible D match to TRBD1 (5 bases). Germline V gives CDR1 MNHNY, CDR2 SVGAGI (reference sequence). Trimming took 2 bases from V and 4 from J, leaving 11 bases between them. The CDR3 is 14 amino acids. In DNA form, the CDR3 reads TGTGCCAGCAGTTACCAGGGAGGAACCTATGGCTACACCTTC. It codes for CASSYQGGTYGYTF.

The chain has TRBV6-1 and TRBJ2-7; D gene ambiguous. The germline V gene has CDR1 MNHNS and CDR2 SASEGT. V was clipped by 8 bases and J by 2 bases, with 4 bases between them. The length of the CDR3 is 10 residues. As DNA, the CDR3 is TGTGCCAGCGGCCCCTACGAGCAGTACTTC. Encoded protein: CASGPYEQYF.

There are a few counts of this clone. The rearrangement links TRBV13 to TRBJ2-7, with D uncertain. The germline V gene encodes CDR1 PRHDT and CDR2 FYEKMQ (reference sequence). The CDR3 is 11 amino acids. The V and J ends lost 3 bases and 2 bases respectively, with 2 bases between them. The CDR3 loop reads CASSFTYEQYF. The CDR3 coding sequence is TGTGCCAGCAGCTTCACCTACGAGCAGTACTTC.

The J gene is TRBJ2-7, the V gene TRBV28; TRBD1 aligns across 8 bases. Germline-derived CDR1 and CDR2 are MDHEN and SYDVKM. This CDR3 contains 15 residues. Trimming cost V 2 bases and J 5 bases; bases outside gene matches: 8. As DNA, the CDR3 is TGTGCCAGCAGTTTAGGGTCAGGGGGCGTCGACGAGCAGTACTTC. Translating gives CASSLGSGGVDEQYF.

V usage is TRBV18 and J usage is TRBJ1-6; 7 bases fit TRBD1. With 6 bases clipped from V and 8 bases from J, the junction kept 4 bases outside the gene matches. Germline CDR1 reads KGHSH; CDR2 reads LQKENI. There are 13 residues in the CDR3. CDR3 DNA sequence: TGTGCCAGCTCGTACGACAGGGATTCACCCCTCCACTTT. Residues: CASSYDRDSPLHF.

This clone has a handful of counts. The chain is built from TRBV4-1 and TRBJ1-6; 7 bases match TRBD1. The ends lost 3 bases at V and 0 bases at J; junction bases unmatched: 8. The CDR3 has 18 amino acids. CDR1 and CDR2 from the germline V gene are MGHRA and YSYEKL. The CDR3 nucleotides are TGCGCCAGCAGCCATCTAGGACAGGTTAGCTCCTATAATTCACCCCTCCACTTT. Translating gives CASSHLGQVSSYNSPLHF.

The chain recombines TRBV5-4 with TRBJ1-2; 7 bases agree with TRBD1. Losses at the gene ends were 4 bases for V and 2 bases for J; bases not matched to a gene: 8. Germline V CDR1 and CDR2: SGHNT, YYREEE (reference sequence). The CDR3 extends over 15 amino acids. The CDR3 reads CASSPGGTENYGYTF. The CDR3 DNA is TGTGCCAGCAGCCCTGGGGGGACAGAGAACTATGGCTACACCTTC. Supplemented by reference TRBV5-4 and TRBJ1-2, the full variable domain reads ETGVTQSPTHLIKTRGQQVTLRCSSQSGHNTVSWYQQALGQGPQFIFQYYREEENGRGNFPPRFSGLQFPNYSSELNVNALELDDSALYLCASSPGGTENYGYTFGSGTRLTVV.

This chain uses TRBV11-3 with TRBJ2-1; D may be TRBD1 (6 bases). In germline, CDR1 is SGHNT, CDR2 YENEEA. Trimming cost V 5 bases and J 0 bases, with 14 bases left between them. This CDR3 is built from 16 residues. This CDR3 is CASSQRQASSYNEQFF. CDR3 coding DNA: TGTGCCAGCAGCCAGCGACAGGCGAGCTCCTACAATGAGCAGTTCTTC.